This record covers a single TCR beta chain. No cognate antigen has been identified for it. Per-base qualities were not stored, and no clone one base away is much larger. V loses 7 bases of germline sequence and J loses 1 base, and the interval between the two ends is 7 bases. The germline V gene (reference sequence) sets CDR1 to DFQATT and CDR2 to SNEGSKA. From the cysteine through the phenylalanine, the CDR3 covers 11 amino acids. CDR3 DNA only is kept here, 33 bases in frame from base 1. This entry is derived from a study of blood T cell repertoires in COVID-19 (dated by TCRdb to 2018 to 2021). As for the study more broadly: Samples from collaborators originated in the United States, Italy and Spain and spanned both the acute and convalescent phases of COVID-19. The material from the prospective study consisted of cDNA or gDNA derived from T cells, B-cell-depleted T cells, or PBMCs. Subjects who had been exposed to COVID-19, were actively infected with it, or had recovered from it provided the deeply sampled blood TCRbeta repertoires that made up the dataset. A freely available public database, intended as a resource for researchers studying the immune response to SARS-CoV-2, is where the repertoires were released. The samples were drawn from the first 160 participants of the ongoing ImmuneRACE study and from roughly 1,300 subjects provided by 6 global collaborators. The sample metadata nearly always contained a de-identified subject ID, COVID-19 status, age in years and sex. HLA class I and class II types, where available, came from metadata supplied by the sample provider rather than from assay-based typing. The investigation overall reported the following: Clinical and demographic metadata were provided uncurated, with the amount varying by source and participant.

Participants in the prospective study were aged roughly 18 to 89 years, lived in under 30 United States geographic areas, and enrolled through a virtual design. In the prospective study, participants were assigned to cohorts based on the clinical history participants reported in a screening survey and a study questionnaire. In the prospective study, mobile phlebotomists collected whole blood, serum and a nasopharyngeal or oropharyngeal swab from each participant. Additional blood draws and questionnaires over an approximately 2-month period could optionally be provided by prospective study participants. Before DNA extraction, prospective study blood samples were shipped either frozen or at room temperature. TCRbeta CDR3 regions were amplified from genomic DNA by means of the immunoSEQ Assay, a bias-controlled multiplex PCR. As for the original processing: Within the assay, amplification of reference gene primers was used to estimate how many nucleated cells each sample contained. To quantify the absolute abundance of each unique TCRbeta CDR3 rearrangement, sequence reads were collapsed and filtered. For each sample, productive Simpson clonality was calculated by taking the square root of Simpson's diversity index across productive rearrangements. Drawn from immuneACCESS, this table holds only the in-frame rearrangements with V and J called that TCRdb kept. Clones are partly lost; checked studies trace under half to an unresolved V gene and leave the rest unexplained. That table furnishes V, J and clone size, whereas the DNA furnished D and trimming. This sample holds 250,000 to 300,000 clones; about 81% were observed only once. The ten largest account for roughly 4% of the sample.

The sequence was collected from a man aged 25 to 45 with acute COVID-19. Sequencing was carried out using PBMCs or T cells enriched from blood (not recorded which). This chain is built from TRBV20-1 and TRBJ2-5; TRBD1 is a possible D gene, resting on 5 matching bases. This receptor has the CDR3 CSEGFQETQYF. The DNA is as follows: TGCAGTGAGGGGTTCCAAGAGACCCAGTACTTC.